The 7 T cell receptor beta chains below come from one sample, sequenced in a study of cytomegalovirus exposure and HLA in healthy donors. The PCR used 60 Vbeta and 13 Jbeta primers. Produced via immunoSEQ multiplex PCR; TCRdb's table is partial and in-frame only. The sample holds roughly 180,000 clones; roughly 84% are singletons and the top ten take roughly 1.5%. Material for sequencing was PBMCs. The receptors were gathered from a male donor in good health and CMV-seronegative.

The rearrangement uses TRBV18 and TRBJ2-3; 9 bases are shared with TRBD1. The CDR3 spans 19 residues. V gave up 3 bases and J gave up 2 bases; unmatched junction bases: 15. Germline CDR1 reads KGHSH; CDR2 reads LQKENI. The CDR3 coding sequence is TGTGCCAGCTCACCGATTAGACAGGGGGGAGGTGGCTCCACAGATACGCAGTATTTT. Its protein product is CASSPIRQGGGGSTDTQYF.

The chain carries TRBV5-6 and TRBJ2-5; 7 positions agree with TRBD1. Looked up from germline, CDR1 is SGHDT and CDR2 is YYEEEE. V lost 0 bases to trimming and J lost 3 bases; unmatched junction nucleotides: 5. This CDR3 is 15 amino acids long. CDR3 sequence reads: CASSLVRDREETQYF. CDR3 DNA sequence: TGTGCCAGCAGCTTGGTGAGAGACAGGGAAGAGACCCAGTACTTC.

The V and J genes are TRBV19 and TRBJ2-3, with TRBD2 matching 8 bases. Germline V gene lookup returns CDR1 LNHDA and CDR2 SQIVND (reference sequence). This CDR3 is 17 amino acids long. V shed 4 bases, J shed 1 base, and the junction held 10 bases outside the gene matches. Here the CDR3 reads CASSNRLTSVGTDTQYF. The CDR3 coding sequence is TGTGCCAGTAGTAACCGACTGACTAGCGTAGGCACAGATACGCAGTATTTT.

V usage is TRBV6-5 and J usage is TRBJ2-1; perhaps TRBD2 as D (7 bases). The CDR3 contains 15 residues. The germline CDR1 and CDR2 sequences are MNHEY and SVGAGI. Deletions cut 2 bases from V and 8 bases from J, with 16 bases between. For the CDR3, the DNA is TGTGCCAGCAGTTACGGGGGGGGCCAAAGTGATGAGCAGTTCTTC. Translated, it gives CASSYGGGQSDEQFF.

The chain couples TRBV9 to TRBJ2-7, with 7 bases aligning to TRBD1. V trimming: 4 bases; J trimming: 2 bases; junction bases outside the gene matches: 9. CDR3 size: 15 residues. Germline assignment: CDR1 SGDLS and CDR2 YYNGEE. The CDR3: CASSPTAGTAYEQYF. The CDR3 region has the DNA TGTGCCAGCAGCCCGACGGCCGGGACAGCCTACGAGCAGTACTTC.

The genes are TRBV7-3 and TRBJ2-2, with 11 bases fitting TRBD2. Trimming at V came to 4 bases and at J to 6 bases, leaving 4 bases not matched to a gene. The germline V gene encodes CDR1 SGHTA and CDR2 FQGTGA. This CDR3 contains 15 residues. Here the CDR3 reads CASSSTSGRAGELFF. CDR3 nucleotide sequence: TGTGCCAGCAGCTCCACTAGCGGGAGAGCCGGGGAGCTGTTTTTT. The full variable domain, with the rest looked up from reference TRBV7-3 and TRBJ2-2, is GAGVSQTPSNKVTEKGKYVELRCDPISGHTALYWYRQSLGQGPEFLIYFQGTGAADDSGLPNDRFFAVRPEGSVSTLKIQRTERGDSAVYLCASSSTSGRAGELFFGEGSRLTVL.

The chain recombines TRBV6-5 with TRBJ2-5; 10 bases are a match to TRBD1. Matching the DNA end better, TRBJ2-7 makes the J call doubtful. Germline values: CDR1 MNHEY, CDR2 SVGAGI. The CDR3 covers 16 residues. This chain's CDR3 is CASSYAPPGQGLEQYF. CDR3 in DNA: TGTGCCAGCAGTTACGCTCCTCCGGGACAGGGGCTCGAGCAGTACTTC.